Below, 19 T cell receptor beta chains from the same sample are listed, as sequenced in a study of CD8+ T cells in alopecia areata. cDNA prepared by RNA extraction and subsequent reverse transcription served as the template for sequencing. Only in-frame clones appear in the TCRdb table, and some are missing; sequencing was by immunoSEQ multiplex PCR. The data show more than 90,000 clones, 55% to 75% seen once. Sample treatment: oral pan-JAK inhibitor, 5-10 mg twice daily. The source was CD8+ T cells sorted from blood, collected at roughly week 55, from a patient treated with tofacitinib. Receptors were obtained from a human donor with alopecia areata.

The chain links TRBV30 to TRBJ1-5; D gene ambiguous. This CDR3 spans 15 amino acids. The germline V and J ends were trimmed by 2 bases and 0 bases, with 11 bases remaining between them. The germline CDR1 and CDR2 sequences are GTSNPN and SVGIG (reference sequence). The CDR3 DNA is TGTGCCTGGAGTCAAGGTATCTCTAGCAATCAGCCCCAGCATTTT. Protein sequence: CAWSQGISSNQPQHF.

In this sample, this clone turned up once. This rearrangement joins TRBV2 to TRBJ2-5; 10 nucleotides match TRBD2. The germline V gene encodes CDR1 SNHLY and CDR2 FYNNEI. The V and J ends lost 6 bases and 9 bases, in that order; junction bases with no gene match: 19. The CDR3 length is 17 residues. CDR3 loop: CASSHTSGDPSTGAQYF. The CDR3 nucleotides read TGTGCCAGCAGCCACACTAGCGGGGACCCTTCTACGGGGGCCCAGTACTTC.

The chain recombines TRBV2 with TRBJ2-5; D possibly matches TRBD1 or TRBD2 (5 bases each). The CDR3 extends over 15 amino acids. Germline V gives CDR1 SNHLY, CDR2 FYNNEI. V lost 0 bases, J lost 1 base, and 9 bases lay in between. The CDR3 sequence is CASSEAWGSQETQYF. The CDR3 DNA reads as TGTGCCAGCAGTGAAGCCTGGGGGTCCCAAGAGACCCAGTACTTC.

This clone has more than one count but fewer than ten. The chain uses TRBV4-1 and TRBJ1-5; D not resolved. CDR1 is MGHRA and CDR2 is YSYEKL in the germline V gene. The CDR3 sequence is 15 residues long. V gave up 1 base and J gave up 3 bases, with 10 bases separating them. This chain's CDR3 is CASSQVAANNQPQHF. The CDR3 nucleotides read TGCGCCAGCAGCCAAGTGGCAGCCAACAATCAGCCCCAGCATTTT.

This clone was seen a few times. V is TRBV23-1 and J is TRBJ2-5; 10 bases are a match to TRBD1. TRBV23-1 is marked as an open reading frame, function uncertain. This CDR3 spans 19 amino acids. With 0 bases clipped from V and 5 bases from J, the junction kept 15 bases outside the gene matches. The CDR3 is CASSQSGDRGGSEQETQYF. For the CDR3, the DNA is TGCGCCAGCAGTCAATCGGGGGACAGGGGCGGGAGTGAACAGGAGACCCAGTACTTC.

CDR3 in amino acids: CASSQSSWGNEQFF. CDR3 sequence (DNA): TGCGCCAGCAGCCAATCTTCTTGGGGAAATGAGCAGTTCTTC. The gene calls are TRBV4-1 and TRBJ2-1; D is unclear. Germline V gene sequence: CDR1 MGHRA, CDR2 YSYEKL. The CDR3 runs 14 residues. V lost 2 bases to trimming and J lost 7 bases, with 12 bases between them.

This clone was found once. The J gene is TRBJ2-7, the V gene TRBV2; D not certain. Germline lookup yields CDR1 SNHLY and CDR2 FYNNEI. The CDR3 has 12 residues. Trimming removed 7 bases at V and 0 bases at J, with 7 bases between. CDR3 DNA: TGTGCCAGCATCTTAAGCTCCTACGAGCAGTACTTC. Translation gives CASILSSYEQYF. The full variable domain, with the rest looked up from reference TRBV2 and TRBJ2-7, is EPEVTQTPSHQVTQMGQEVILRCVPISNHLYFYWYRQILGQKVEFLVSFYNNEISEKSEIFDDQFSVERPDGSNFTLKIRSTKLEDSAMYFCASILSSYEQYFGPGTRLTVT.

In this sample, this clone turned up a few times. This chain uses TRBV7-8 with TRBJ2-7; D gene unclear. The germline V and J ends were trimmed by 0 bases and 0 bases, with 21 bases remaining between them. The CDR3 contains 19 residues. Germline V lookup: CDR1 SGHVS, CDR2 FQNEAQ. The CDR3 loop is CASSLAIGSRLLFSYEQYF. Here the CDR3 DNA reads TGTGCCAGCAGCTTAGCCATCGGAAGTCGGCTATTATTCTCCTACGAGCAGTACTTC.

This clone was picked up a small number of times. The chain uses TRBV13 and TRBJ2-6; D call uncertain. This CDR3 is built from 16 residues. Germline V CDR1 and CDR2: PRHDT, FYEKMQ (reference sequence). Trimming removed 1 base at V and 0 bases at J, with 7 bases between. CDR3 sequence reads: CASSLAHPSGANVLTF. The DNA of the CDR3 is TGTGCCAGCAGCTTAGCCCATCCCTCTGGGGCCAACGTCCTGACTTTC. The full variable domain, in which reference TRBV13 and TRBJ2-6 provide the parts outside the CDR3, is AAGVIQSPRHLIKEKRETATLKCYPIPRHDTVYWYQQGPGQDPQFLISFYEKMQSDKGSIPDRFSAQQFSDYHSELNMSSLELGDSALYFCASSLAHPSGANVLTFGAGSRLTVL.

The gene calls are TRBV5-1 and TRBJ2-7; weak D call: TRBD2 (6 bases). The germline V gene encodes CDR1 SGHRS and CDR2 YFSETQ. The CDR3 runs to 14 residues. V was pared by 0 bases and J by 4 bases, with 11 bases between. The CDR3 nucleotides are TGCGCCAGCAGCTTGGCTCTCGGGAGTTACGAGCAGTACTTC. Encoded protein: CASSLALGSYEQYF. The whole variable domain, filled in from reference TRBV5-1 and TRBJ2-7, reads KAGVTQTPRYLIKTRGQQVTLSCSPISGHRSVSWYQQTPGQGLQFLFEYFSETQRNKGNFPGRFSGRQFSNSRSEMNVSTLELGDSALYLCASSLALGSYEQYFGPGTRLTVT.

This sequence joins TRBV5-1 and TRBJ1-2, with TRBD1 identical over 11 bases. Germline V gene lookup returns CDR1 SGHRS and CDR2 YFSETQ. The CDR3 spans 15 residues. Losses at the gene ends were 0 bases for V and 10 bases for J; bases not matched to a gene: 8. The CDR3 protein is CASSLGTGGVLDYTF. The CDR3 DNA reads TGCGCCAGCAGCTTGGGGACAGGGGGCGTTTTGGACTACACCTTC.

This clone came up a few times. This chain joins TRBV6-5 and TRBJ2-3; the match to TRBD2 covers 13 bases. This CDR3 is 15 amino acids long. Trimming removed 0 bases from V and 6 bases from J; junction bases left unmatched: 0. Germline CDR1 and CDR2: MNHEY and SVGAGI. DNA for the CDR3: TGTGCCAGCAGTTACTCGACTAGCGGGGGGGATACGCAGTATTTT. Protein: CASSYSTSGGDTQYF.

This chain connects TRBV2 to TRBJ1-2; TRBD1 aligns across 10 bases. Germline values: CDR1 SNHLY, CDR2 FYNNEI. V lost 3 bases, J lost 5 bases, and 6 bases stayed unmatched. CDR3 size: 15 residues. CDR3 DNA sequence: TGTGCCAGCAGTGATTCCGGGACAGGGGCGTATGGCTACACCTTC. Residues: CASSDSGTGAYGYTF.

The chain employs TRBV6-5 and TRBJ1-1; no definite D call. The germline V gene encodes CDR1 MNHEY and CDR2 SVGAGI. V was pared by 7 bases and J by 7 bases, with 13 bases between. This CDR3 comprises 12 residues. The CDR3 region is CASTHEGGEAFF. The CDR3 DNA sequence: TGTGCCAGCACACACGAGGGAGGTGAAGCTTTCTTT.

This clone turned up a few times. The DNA for the CDR3 is TGTGCCAGCAGTTACGGTTCGTGGTTAGCCAAAAACATTCAGTACTTC. Amino acids: CASSYGSWLAKNIQYF. V is TRBV6-6 and J is TRBJ2-4; D call uncertain. The germline gives CDR1 MNHNY, CDR2 SVGAGI (reference sequence). The CDR3 has 16 residues. Trimming removed 2 bases from V and 0 bases from J, with 11 bases in between.

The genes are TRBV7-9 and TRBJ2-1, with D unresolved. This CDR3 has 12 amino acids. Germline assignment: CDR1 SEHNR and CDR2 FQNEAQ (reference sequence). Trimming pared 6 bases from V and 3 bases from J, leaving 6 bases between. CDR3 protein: CASSQDYNEQFF. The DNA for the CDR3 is TGTGCCAGCAGTCAGGACTACAATGAGCAGTTCTTC.

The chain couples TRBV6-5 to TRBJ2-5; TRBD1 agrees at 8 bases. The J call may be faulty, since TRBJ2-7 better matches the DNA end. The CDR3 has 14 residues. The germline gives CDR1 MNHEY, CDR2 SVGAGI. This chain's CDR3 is CASRSGGYSYEQYF. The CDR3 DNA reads TGTGCCAGCCGGTCAGGGGGCTACTCCTACGAGCAGTACTTC.

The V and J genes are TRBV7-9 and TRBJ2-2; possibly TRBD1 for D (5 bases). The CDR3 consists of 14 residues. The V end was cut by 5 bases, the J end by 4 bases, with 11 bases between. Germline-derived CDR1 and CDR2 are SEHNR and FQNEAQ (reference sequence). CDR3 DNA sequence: TGTGCCAGCAGCCACCCGGACACCACCGGGGAGCTGTTTTTT. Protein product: CASSHPDTTGELFF.

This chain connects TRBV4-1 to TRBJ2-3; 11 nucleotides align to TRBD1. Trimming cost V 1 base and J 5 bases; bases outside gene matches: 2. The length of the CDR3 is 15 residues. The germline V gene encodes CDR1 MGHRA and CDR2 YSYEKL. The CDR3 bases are TGCGCCAGCAGCCAAGGGGGACAGGGGGGAGATACGCAGTATTTT. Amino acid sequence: CASSQGGQGGDTQYF.